This is a list of T cell receptor beta chains from one sample in a study of shared clonotypes between healthy human individuals. The method was immunoSEQ multiplex PCR; TCRdb's version includes in-frame clones alone and lacks a portion of them. The sample lists about 1.5 million clones, 95% to 99% occurring once. Source material: naive CD4+ T cells sorted from blood. The receptors stem from a man in his thirties or forties in good health. Both conserved end residues are part of each CDR3. The D gene is left open where the match is weak. Only some rows state a clone size, as once, few, many or a class for expanded clones.

V: TRBV14
D: TRBD1
size: NA
J: TRBJ1-2
DNA: TGTGCCAGCAGCCACACCAGACAGGGAAGGTATGGCTACACCTTC
CDR3: CASSHTRQGRYGYTF

V: TRBV2
D: NA
size: NA
J: TRBJ1-2
DNA: TGTGCCAGTAAAGGGGGGATCGGTTATGGCTACACCTTC
CDR3: CASKGGIGYGYTF

V: TRBV29-1
D: NA
size: NA
J: TRBJ2-1
DNA: TGCAGCGTTGCGAGGTTTAAAGGGGACAATGAGCAGTTCTTC
CDR3: CSVARFKGDNEQFF

V: TRBV2
D: NA
size: once
J: TRBJ2-2
DNA: TGTGCCAGCAGTGATTACCCCGGGGAGCTGTTTTTT
CDR3: CASSDYPGELFF

V: TRBV29-1
D: TRBD1
size: NA
J: TRBJ2-3
DNA: TGCAGCGTTCTTCCCAGATTCCGGGACAGGGAGTTGCATACGCAGTATTTT
CDR3: CSVLPRFRDRELHTQYF

V: TRBV9
D: NA
size: NA
J: TRBJ2-1
DNA: TGTGCCAGCAGCCCCGGGACGGACTTTTACAATGAGCAGTTCTTC
CDR3: CASSPGTDFYNEQFF

V: TRBV7-6
D: NA
size: once
J: TRBJ2-5
DNA: TGTGCCAGCAGCTTAAGGTCACAAGAGACCCAGTACTTC
CDR3: CASSLRSQETQYF

V: TRBV21-1
D: NA
size: NA
J: TRBJ2-3
DNA: TGTGCCAGCAGCAAAGAAGATACGCAGTATTTT
CDR3: CASSKEDTQYF

V: TRBV15
D: TRBD2
size: NA
J: TRBJ2-1
DNA: TGTGCCACCAGCAGAGATACTGGACTAGCGGGAGACAATGAGCAGTTCTTC
CDR3: CATSRDTGLAGDNEQFF

V: TRBV7-2
D: NA
size: few
J: TRBJ2-4
DNA: TGTGCCAGCAGCTTATTCTTAGCGCGATCCAAAAACATTCAGTACTTC
CDR3: CASSLFLARSKNIQYF

V: TRBV6-5
D: TRBD1
size: NA
J: TRBJ2-4
DNA: TGTGCCAGCAGTCCCGGGACAGGGGGCCCCATTCAGTACTTC
CDR3: CASSPGTGGPIQYF

V: TRBV6-5
D: NA
size: NA
J: TRBJ2-1
DNA: TGTGCCAGCAGTTACTCGGGGCTAAATGAGCAGTTCTTC
CDR3: CASSYSGLNEQFF

V: TRBV7-6
D: NA
size: NA
J: TRBJ2-5
DNA: TGTGCCAGCAGCTCACGGGGGATTCAGACCCAGTACTTC
CDR3: CASSSRGIQTQYF

V: TRBV6-5
D: NA
size: once
J: TRBJ1-1
DNA: TGTGCCAGCAGTTTCGTGAAGGGGGACCGCAATCCGGAAGCTTTCTTT
CDR3: CASSFVKGDRNPEAFF

V: TRBV29-1
D: NA
size: NA
J: TRBJ1-1
DNA: TGCAGCGCCTCAAAAGGGATGGACACTGAAGCTTTCTTT
CDR3: CSASKGMDTEAFF

V: TRBV13
D: NA
size: NA
J: TRBJ1-1
DNA: TGTGCCAGCAGCCGAAGCACGGACATTAACGGGGTGGACACTGAAGCTTTCTTT
CDR3: CASSRSTDINGVDTEAFF

V: TRBV10-3
D: NA
size: NA
J: TRBJ2-1
DNA: TGTGCCATCAGTGGTAACAACTACAATGAGCAGTTCTTC
CDR3: CAISGNNYNEQFF

V: TRBV15
D: NA
size: NA
J: TRBJ2-2
DNA: TGTGCCACCAGCATAGACACCGGGGAGCTGTTTTTT
CDR3: CATSIDTGELFF

V: TRBV6-6
D: TRBD1
size: few
J: TRBJ1-3
DNA: TGTGCCAGCAGGGCGACAGGGTTAATGGGAAACACCATATATTTT
CDR3: CASRATGLMGNTIYF

V: TRBV28
D: TRBD2
size: NA
J: TRBJ2-2
DNA: TGTGCCAGCAGTTTATTAGTAGCGGGAGCCACCGGGGAGCTGTTTTTT
CDR3: CASSLLVAGATGELFF

V: TRBV10-3
D: NA
size: NA
J: TRBJ1-1
DNA: TGTGCCATCAGTGAGAGTACGGATTCACTTGGGGCTTTCTTT
CDR3: CAISESTDSLGAFF

V: TRBV18
D: NA
size: once
J: TRBJ2-7
DNA: TGTGCCAGCTCACCGATTTTACAGGGTATGGGCGAGCAGTACTTC
CDR3: CASSPILQGMGEQYF

V: TRBV5-1
D: TRBD2
size: NA
J: TRBJ2-5
DNA: TGCGCCAGCACCATAGGGACTAGTCAAGAGACCCAGTACTTC
CDR3: CASTIGTSQETQYF

V: TRBV4-2
D: NA
size: NA
J: TRBJ2-4
DNA: TGTGCCAGCAGCCAAGACGAGGGCGGGGTAGGGGACAAAAACATTCAGTACTTC
CDR3: CASSQDEGGVGDKNIQYF

V: TRBV28
D: TRBD1
size: NA
J: TRBJ1-2
DNA: TGTGCCAGCAGATCGACAGGGGGATTTGACTATGGCTACACCTTC
CDR3: CASRSTGGFDYGYTF

V: TRBV6-5
D: NA
size: NA
J: TRBJ1-1
DNA: TGTGCCAGCAGTTTCACAGGGAACACTGAAGCTTTCTTT
CDR3: CASSFTGNTEAFF

V: TRBV5-5
D: TRBD1
size: NA
J: TRBJ2-3
DNA: TGTGCCAGCAGCTGGACAGGGACATTCAACACAGATACGCAGTATTTT
CDR3: CASSWTGTFNTDTQYF

V: TRBV10-3
D: TRBD1
size: NA
J: TRBJ2-3
DNA: TGTGCCATCAAGAAGGGGGGGACAGGGTTCGAGAGTCCTAGCACAGATACGCAGTATTTT
CDR3: CAIKKGGTGFESPSTDTQYF

V: TRBV15
D: TRBD2
size: NA
J: TRBJ2-1
DNA: TGTGCCACCAGCAGGCAGTCTAGCGGGATAAACTCCTACAATGAGCAGTTCTTC
CDR3: CATSRQSSGINSYNEQFF

V: TRBV6-4
D: NA
size: NA
J: TRBJ1-1
DNA: TGTGCCAGCAGTGAAGGGTGGGGCACTGAAGCTTTCTTT
CDR3: CASSEGWGTEAFF

V: TRBV7-2
D: NA
size: NA
J: TRBJ1-1
DNA: TGTGCCACAGAGGAGGAACCTAACACTGAAGCTTTCTTT
CDR3: CATEEEPNTEAFF

V: TRBV28
D: NA
size: NA
J: TRBJ2-1
DNA: TGTGCCAGCAGTTCCCCTCTAGAAAAGCAGTTCTTC
CDR3: CASSSPLEKQFF

V: TRBV21-1
D: NA
size: once
J: TRBJ2-4
DNA: TGTGCCAGCAGCAAAGAGGCGCTGGGGGCGACCAAAAACATTCAGTACTTC
CDR3: CASSKEALGATKNIQYF

V: TRBV28
D: NA
size: NA
J: TRBJ2-5
DNA: TGTGCCAGCAGTTTACGGGGCAGCCAAGAGACCCAGTACTTC
CDR3: CASSLRGSQETQYF

V: TRBV14
D: TRBD1
size: NA
J: TRBJ1-1
DNA: TGTGCCAGCAGCCTCTTCCAGGGGGCTGAAGCTTTCTTT
CDR3: CASSLFQGAEAFF

V: TRBV15
D: TRBD1
size: NA
J: TRBJ2-1
DNA: TGTGCCACCAGCAGAGATCGGAACAGGGGGCCATACAATGAGCAGTTCTTC
CDR3: CATSRDRNRGPYNEQFF

V: TRBV28
D: NA
size: NA
J: TRBJ2-5
DNA: TGTGCCAGCAGTTCCCCGGGGGGCCCAGAGACCCAGTACTTC
CDR3: CASSSPGGPETQYF

V: TRBV2
D: NA
size: NA
J: TRBJ1-5
DNA: TGTGCCAGCAGTGAAAACCCGCCTCAGCCCCAGCATTTT
CDR3: CASSENPPQPQHF

V: TRBV6-5
D: NA
size: NA
J: TRBJ2-1
DNA: TGTGCCAGCAATCCGTGGATGGGGGGCAATGAGCAGTTCTTC
CDR3: CASNPWMGGNEQFF

V: TRBV5-1
D: TRBD1
size: once
J: TRBJ1-1
DNA: TGCGCCAGCAGCCCCGGGACAGGGAGGGACACTGAAGCTTTCTTT
CDR3: CASSPGTGRDTEAFF

V: TRBV9
D: TRBD1
size: NA
J: TRBJ2-1
DNA: TGTGCCAGCAGCGTAGGACAGGGGCGCAATGAGCAGTTCTTC
CDR3: CASSVGQGRNEQFF

V: TRBV6-1
D: TRBD2
size: NA
J: TRBJ2-7
DNA: TGTGTTTCCCCGAACAACCAGCGGGAGTCTTACGAGCAGTACTTC
CDR3: CVSPNNQRESYEQYF

V: TRBV10-3
D: TRBD2
size: NA
J: TRBJ2-2
DNA: TGTGCCATCAGTACTCCTAGCGGGAGGCCCTCGAACACCGGGGAGCTGTTTTTT
CDR3: CAISTPSGRPSNTGELFF

V: TRBV2
D: TRBD2
size: NA
J: TRBJ2-5
DNA: TGTGCCATCCCGTACGGGGGGATTGGAACGGAGACCCAGTACTTC
CDR3: CAIPYGGIGTETQYF

V: TRBV5-1
D: NA
size: once
J: TRBJ2-3
DNA: TGCGCCAGCAGCTTGGCGGGACGGCTCACAGATACGCAGTATTTT
CDR3: CASSLAGRLTDTQYF